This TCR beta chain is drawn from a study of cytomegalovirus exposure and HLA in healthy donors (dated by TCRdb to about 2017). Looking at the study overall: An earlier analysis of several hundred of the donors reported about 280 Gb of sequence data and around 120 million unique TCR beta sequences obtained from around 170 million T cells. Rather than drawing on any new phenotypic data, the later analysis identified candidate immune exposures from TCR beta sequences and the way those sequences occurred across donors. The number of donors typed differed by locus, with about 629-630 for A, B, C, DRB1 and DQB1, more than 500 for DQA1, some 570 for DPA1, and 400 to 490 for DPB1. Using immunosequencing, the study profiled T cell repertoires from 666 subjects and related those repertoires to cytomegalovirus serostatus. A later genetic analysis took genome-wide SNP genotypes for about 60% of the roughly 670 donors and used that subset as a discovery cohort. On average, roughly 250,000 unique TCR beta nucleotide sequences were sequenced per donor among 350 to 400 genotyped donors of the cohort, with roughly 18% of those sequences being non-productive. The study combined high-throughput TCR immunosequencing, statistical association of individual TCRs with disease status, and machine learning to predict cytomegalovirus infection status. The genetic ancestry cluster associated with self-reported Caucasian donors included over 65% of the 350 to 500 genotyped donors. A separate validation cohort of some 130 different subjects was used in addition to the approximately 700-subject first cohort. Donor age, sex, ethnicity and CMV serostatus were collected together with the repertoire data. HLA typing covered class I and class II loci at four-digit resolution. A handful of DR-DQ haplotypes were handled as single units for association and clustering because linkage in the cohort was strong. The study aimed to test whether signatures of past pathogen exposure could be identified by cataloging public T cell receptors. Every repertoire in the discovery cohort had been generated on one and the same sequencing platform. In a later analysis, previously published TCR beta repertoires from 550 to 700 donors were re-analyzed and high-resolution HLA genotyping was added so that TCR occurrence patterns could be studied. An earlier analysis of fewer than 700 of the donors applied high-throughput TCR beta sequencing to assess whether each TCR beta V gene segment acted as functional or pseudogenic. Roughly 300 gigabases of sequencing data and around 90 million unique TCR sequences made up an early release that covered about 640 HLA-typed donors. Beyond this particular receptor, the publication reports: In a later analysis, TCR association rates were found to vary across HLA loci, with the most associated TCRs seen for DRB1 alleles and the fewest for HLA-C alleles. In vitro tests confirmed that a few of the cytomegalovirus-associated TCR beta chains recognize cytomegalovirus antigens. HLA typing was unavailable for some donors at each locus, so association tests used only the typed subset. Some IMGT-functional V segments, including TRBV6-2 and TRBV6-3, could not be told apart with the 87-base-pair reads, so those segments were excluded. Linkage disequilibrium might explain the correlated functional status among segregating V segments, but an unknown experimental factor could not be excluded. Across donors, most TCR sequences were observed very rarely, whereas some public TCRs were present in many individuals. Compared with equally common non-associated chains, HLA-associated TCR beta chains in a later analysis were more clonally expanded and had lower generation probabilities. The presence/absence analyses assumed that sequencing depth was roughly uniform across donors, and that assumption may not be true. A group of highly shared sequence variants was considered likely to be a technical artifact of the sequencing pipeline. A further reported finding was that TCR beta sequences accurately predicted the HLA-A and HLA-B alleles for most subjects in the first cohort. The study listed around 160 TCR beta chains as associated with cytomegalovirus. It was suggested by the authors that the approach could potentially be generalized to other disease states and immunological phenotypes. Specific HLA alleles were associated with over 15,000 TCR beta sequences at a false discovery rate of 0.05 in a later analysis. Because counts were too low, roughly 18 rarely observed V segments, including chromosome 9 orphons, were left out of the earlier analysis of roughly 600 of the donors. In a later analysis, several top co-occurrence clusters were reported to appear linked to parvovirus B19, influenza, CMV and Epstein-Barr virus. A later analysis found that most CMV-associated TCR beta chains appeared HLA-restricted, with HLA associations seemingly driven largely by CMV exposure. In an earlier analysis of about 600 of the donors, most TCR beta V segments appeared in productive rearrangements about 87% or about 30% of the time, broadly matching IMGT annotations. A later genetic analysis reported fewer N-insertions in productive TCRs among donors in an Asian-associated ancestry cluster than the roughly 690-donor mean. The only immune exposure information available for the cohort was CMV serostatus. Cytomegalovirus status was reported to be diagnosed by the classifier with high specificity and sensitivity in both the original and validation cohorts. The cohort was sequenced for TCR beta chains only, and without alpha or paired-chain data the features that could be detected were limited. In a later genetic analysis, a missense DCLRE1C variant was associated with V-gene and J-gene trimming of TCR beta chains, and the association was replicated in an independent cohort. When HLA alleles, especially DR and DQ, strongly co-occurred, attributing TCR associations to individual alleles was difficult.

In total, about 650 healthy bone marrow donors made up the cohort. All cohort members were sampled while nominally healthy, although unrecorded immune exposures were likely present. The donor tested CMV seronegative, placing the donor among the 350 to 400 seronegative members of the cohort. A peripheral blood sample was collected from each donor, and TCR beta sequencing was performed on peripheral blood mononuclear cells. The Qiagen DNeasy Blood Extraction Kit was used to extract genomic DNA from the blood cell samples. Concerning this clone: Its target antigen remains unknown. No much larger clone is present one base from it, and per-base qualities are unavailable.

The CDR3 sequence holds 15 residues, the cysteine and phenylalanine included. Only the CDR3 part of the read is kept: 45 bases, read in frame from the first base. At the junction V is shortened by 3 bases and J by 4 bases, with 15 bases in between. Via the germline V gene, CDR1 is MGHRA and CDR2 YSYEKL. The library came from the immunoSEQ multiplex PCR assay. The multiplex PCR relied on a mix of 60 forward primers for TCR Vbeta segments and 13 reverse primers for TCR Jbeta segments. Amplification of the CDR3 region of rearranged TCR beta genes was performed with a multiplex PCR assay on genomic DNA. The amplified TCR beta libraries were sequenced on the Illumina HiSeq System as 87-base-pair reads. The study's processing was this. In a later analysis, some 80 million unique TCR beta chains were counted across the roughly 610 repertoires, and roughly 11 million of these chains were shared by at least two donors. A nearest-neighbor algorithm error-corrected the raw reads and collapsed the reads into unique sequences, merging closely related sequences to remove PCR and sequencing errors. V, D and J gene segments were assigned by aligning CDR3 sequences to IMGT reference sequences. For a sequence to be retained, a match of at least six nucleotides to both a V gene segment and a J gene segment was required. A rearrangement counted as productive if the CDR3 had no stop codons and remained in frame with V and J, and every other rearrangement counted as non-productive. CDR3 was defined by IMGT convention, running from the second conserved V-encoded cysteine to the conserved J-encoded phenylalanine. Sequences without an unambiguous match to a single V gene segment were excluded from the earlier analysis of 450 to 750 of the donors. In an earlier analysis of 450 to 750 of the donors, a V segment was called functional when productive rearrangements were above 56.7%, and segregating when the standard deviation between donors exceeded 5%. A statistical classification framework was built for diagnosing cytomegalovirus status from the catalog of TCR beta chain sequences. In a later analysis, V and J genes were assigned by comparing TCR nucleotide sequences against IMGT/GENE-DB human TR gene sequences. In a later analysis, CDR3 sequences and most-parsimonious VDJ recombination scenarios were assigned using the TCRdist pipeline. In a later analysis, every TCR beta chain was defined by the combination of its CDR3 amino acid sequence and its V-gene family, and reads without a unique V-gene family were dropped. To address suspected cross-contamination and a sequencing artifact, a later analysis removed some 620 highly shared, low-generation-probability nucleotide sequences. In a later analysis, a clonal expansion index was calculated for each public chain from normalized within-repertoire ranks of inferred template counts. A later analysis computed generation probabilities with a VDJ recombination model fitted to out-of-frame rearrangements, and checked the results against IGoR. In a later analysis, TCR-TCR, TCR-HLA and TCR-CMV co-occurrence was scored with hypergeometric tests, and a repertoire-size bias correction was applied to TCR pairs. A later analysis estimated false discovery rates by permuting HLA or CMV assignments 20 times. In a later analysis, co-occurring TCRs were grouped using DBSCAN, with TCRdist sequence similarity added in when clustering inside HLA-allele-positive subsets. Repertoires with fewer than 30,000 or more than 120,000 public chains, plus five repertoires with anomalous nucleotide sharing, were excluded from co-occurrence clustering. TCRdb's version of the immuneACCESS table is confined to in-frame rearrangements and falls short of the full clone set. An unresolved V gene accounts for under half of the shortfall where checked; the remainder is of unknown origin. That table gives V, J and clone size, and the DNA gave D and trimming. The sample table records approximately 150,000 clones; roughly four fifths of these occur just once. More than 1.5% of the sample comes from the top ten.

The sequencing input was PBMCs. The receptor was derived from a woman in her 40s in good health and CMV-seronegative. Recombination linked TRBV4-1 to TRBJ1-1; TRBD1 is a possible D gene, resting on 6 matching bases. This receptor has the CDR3 CASSHRGGIVTEAFF. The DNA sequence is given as TGCGCCAGCAGCCATAGAGGGGGAATAGTCACTGAAGCTTTCTTT.